Listed below are T cell receptor beta chains from one sample, sequenced in a study of blood T cell repertoires in COVID-19. Measured with immunoSEQ multiplex PCR; TCRdb has only the in-frame clones, and not every one. This sample has approximately 240,000 clones, with 70% to 90% found just once. Sequenced input: peripheral blood. Every receptor here comes from a woman aged 18-29 years who had recovered from COVID-19. Each CDR3 is given with its conserved first and last residue. D genes are given only for firm matches. Size is stated for part of the rows, as once, few or many counts, or as a class when the clone is expanded.

v_gene	j_gene	abundance	d_gene	CDR3aa	CDR3nt
TRBV28	TRBJ2-3	few	TRBD2	CASSYRGGSTDTQYF	TGTGCCAGCAGCTACCGGGGGGGTAGCACAGATACGCAGTATTTT
TRBV5-1	TRBJ2-1	-	TRBD1	CASSLWTGDNEQFF	TGCGCCAGCAGCCTCTGGACAGGGGACAATGAGCAGTTCTTC
TRBV6-2/TRBV6-3	TRBJ1-5	-	TRBD1	CASSQGDQPQHF	TGTGCCAGCAGCCAGGGGGATCAGCCCCAGCATTTT
TRBV18	TRBJ2-1	-	-	CASSPPSGRYYNEQFF	TGTGCCAGCTCACCACCTAGTGGGAGGTACTACAATGAGCAGTTCTTC
TRBV6-6	TRBJ2-4	-	TRBD1	CASSRKGALAKNIQYF	TGTGCCAGCAGTCGCAAGGGGGCTTTAGCCAAAAACATTCAGTACTTC
TRBV10-3	TRBJ1-2	-	-	CAISEPDSYGYTF	TGTGCCATCAGTGAGCCCGACAGCTATGGCTACACCTTC
TRBV2	TRBJ2-7	-	-	CASSEEAEAYEQYF	TGTGCCAGCAGTGAGGAAGCGGAAGCCTACGAGCAGTACTTC
TRBV5-1	TRBJ2-4	-	-	CASSPGGGTIAKNIQYF	TGCGCCAGCAGCCCGGGGGGCGGGACAATAGCCAAAAACATTCAGTACTTC
TRBV5-1	TRBJ2-2	-	TRBD2	CASSRQTSFNTGELFF	TGCGCCAGCAGCCGTCAGACTAGCTTCAACACCGGGGAGCTGTTTTTT
TRBV7-2	TRBJ1-2	-	-	CASSSPLYEGLYGYTF	TGTGCCAGCAGCTCACCCTTATACGAGGGACTCTATGGCTACACCTTC
TRBV29-1	TRBJ2-7	-	-	CSAAMAHNIYEQYF	TGCAGCGCTGCAATGGCCCACAACATCTACGAGCAGTACTTC
TRBV7-9	TRBJ2-7	-	-	CASSLALRDEQYF	TGTGCCAGCAGCTTAGCCTTGCGGGACGAGCAGTACTTC
TRBV9	TRBJ1-4	-	-	CASSANEKLFF	TGTGCCAGCAGCGCGAATGAAAAACTGTTTTTT
TRBV7-8	TRBJ2-7	-	TRBD2	CASSHPTAGGYEQYF	TGTGCCAGCAGCCACCCGACCGCGGGAGGCTACGAGCAGTACTTC
TRBV27	TRBJ1-5	once	-	CASSLLGVGNQPQHF	TGTGCCAGCAGTTTATTAGGGGTTGGCAATCAGCCCCAGCATTTT
TRBV25-1	TRBJ2-2	-	-	CASSDGDFANTGELFF	TGTGCCAGCAGTGACGGGGACTTCGCGAACACCGGGGAGCTGTTTTTT
TRBV4-2	TRBJ2-1	-	TRBD2	CASSQGGGVGVKQFF	TGTGCCAGCAGCCAAGGCGGGGGGGTAGGGGTTAAGCAGTTCTTC
TRBV13	TRBJ1-1	-	-	CASERGGTEAFF	TGTGCCAGCGAACGGGGGGGCACTGAAGCTTTCTTT
TRBV18	TRBJ1-2	-	-	CASSPGPGTNYGYTF	TGTGCCAGCTCACCAGGCCCAGGTACTAACTATGGCTACACCTTC
TRBV9	TRBJ2-1	-	-	CASSVTRSYNEQFF	TGTGCCAGCAGCGTTACTAGATCCTACAATGAGCAGTTCTTC
TRBV4-1	TRBJ2-7	-	TRBD1	CASSHHSEGAYEQYF	TGCGCCAGCAGCCACCACTCAGAGGGGGCTTACGAGCAGTACTTC
TRBV5-4	TRBJ1-3	-	TRBD1	CASSQQGVAGNTIYF	TGTGCCAGCAGCCAACAGGGGGTCGCTGGAAACACCATATATTTT
TRBV10-3	TRBJ2-7	-	TRBD2	CAISGLAGGPGEQYF	TGTGCCATCAGTGGCCTAGCGGGAGGGCCTGGCGAGCAGTACTTC
TRBV5-4	TRBJ2-7	-	-	CASSSQGSYEQYF	TGTGCCAGCAGCTCGCAGGGGTCCTACGAGCAGTACTTC